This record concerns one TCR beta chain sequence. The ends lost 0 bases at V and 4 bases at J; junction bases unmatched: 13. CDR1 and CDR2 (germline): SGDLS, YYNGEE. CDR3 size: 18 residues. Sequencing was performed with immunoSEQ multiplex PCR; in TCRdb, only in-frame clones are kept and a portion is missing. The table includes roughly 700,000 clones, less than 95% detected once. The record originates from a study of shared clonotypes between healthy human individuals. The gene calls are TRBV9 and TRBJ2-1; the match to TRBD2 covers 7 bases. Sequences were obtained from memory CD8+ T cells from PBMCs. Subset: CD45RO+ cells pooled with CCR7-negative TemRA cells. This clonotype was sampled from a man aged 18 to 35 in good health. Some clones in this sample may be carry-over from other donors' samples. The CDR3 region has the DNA TGTGCCAGCAGCGTAGGGTCACGGGCGGGAGCGTATTACAATGAGCAGTTCTTC. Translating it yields CASSVGSRAGAYYNEQFF.